The clone carrying this T cell receptor beta chain was recorded a few times. No antigen is known for it. These data belong to a study of T cell repertoires in cytomegalovirus infection. General study points: HLA-C-restricted CMV-specific TCR beta clonotypes were dominant in the ex vivo response.

Germline values: CDR1 MNHEY, CDR2 SVGEGT. This CDR3 comprises 14 residues. Trimming took off 6 bases at V and 5 bases at J, with 14 bases between the two ends. One entry per CDR3 protein, called by TCRdb with MiXCR from the reads. The sample includes approximately 1,000,000 distinct CDR3 sequences, more than 25% seen only once; the top ten take 11% to 15%. The chain is built from TRBV6-2 or TRBV6-3 and TRBJ2-1; the D call may be TRBD1 or TRBD2 (5 bases each). The sequence was obtained from a human donor in good health (CMV status not recorded). Some clones in this sample may be carry-over from other donors' samples. Source: cultured CD8+ T cells from PBMCs, taken from culture after CMV antigen stimulation. CDR3 amino acids: CASSPGTVNNEQFF. CDR3 sequence (DNA): TGTGCCAGCAGCCCCGGGACGGTTAACAATGAGCAGTTCTTC.